The 30 T cell receptor beta chains given below trace back to one sample, sequenced in a study of T cell responses to AZD1222 COVID-19 vaccine. Assay used: immunoSEQ multiplex PCR; TCRdb lists only in-frame clones, some missing. The sample records 150,000 to 200,000 clones, 80% to 95% being singletons. This sample comprised peripheral blood, obtained on day 0 of AZD1222 vaccination. The receptor source for this set is an adult in good health.

The rearrangement links TRBV7-9 to TRBJ2-3, with a tentative D call TRBD2 (5 bases). Looked up from germline, CDR1 is SEHNR and CDR2 is FQNEAQ (reference sequence). The CDR3 sequence is 11 residues long. Trimming took off 7 bases at V and 10 bases at J, with 12 bases between the two ends. CDR3 in amino acids: CASTTTGAQYF. DNA for the CDR3: TGTGCCAGCACCACCACCGGGGCGCAGTATTTT. Full variable domain (remainder filled in from reference TRBV7-9 and TRBJ2-3): DTGVSQNPRHKITKRGQNVTFRCDPISEHNRLYWYRQTLGQGPEFLTYFQNEAQLEKSRLLSDRFSAERPKGSFSTLEIQRTEQGDSAMYLCASTTTGAQYFGPGTRLTVL.

J is TRBJ2-1 and V is TRBV2, with D unresolved. The CDR3 runs 15 residues. CDR1 is SNHLY, CDR2 FYNNEI, per germline. V lost 4 bases, J lost 5 bases, and 15 bases lay in between. CDR3: CASSVSSASDNEQFF. The DNA of the CDR3 is TGTGCCAGCAGTGTCTCCAGCGCCTCAGACAATGAGCAGTTCTTC.

This chain uses TRBV4-1 with TRBJ2-5; tentatively, D is TRBD1 or TRBD2 (6 bases each). The V end lost 4 bases, the J end lost 5 bases, and 20 bases lay between the germline ends. From germline, CDR1 is MGHRA and CDR2 YSYEKL. There are 16 residues in the CDR3. CDR3 sequence reads: CASSRGASSAGETQYF. The CDR3 DNA reads as TGCGCCAGCAGCCGGGGGGCCTCGAGTGCCGGCGAGACCCAGTACTTC.

The V and J genes are TRBV5-1 and TRBJ2-3; 9 bases map to TRBD2. The CDR3 has 14 amino acids. Per germline, CDR1 SGHRS and CDR2 YFSETQ. Losses at the gene ends were 6 bases for V and 2 bases for J; bases not matched to a gene: 4. CDR3 residues: CASKRGALTDTQYF. CDR3 sequence (DNA): TGCGCCAGCAAGCGGGGGGCCCTCACAGATACGCAGTATTTT.

The V gene is TRBV12-3 or TRBV12-4, the J gene TRBJ1-1, with D unclear. CDR3 size: 13 residues. Trimming pared 4 bases from V and 3 bases from J, leaving 9 bases between. The CDR3 sequence is CASSSGRDTEAFF. In DNA form, the CDR3 reads TGTGCCAGCAGTTCAGGACGGGACACTGAAGCTTTCTTT.

The V and J genes are TRBV4-1 and TRBJ1-1, with D tentatively TRBD1 (5 bases). The CDR3 runs to 14 residues. V dropped 3 bases and J dropped 1 base, with 9 bases sitting between them. Germline loops: CDR1 MGHRA, CDR2 YSYEKL. CDR3 in amino acids: CASSHGTTNTEAFF. CDR3 bases: TGCGCCAGCAGCCATGGGACGACGAACACTGAAGCTTTCTTT.

The chain links TRBV5-1 to TRBJ1-5; D unclear. Trimming pared 0 bases from V and 4 bases from J, leaving 14 bases between. Per the germline V gene, CDR1 is SGHRS and CDR2 is YFSETQ. The CDR3 covers 16 residues. The CDR3 DNA follows: TGCGCCAGCAGCTTGGGGCCTCCCGGAGGGAATCAGCCCCAGCATTTT. The encoded protein is CASSLGPPGGNQPQHF.

This chain uses TRBV7-9 with TRBJ1-2, with D possibly being TRBD1 (5 bases). CDR1 is SEHNR and CDR2 is FQNEAQ in the germline V gene (reference sequence). This CDR3 region has 14 residues. Between the trimmed V and J ends, which lost 6 bases and 2 bases, there was a span of 13 bases. The CDR3 DNA reads as TGTGCCAGCAGGGCTGGGGGTAGGAACTATGGCTACACCTTC. Translated: CASRAGGRNYGYTF. Using reference TRBV7-9 and TRBJ1-2 for the parts outside the CDR3, the full variable domain is DTGVSQNPRHKITKRGQNVTFRCDPISEHNRLYWYRQTLGQGPEFLTYFQNEAQLEKSRLLSDRFSAERPKGSFSTLEIQRTEQGDSAMYLCASRAGGRNYGYTFGSGTRLTVV.

The chain employs TRBV27 and TRBJ2-7; the D is unclear. This CDR3 is 9 amino acids long. V lost 9 bases and J 5 bases, leaving 5 bases between the germline ends. Germline CDR1 MNHEY, CDR2 SMNVEV (reference sequence). As DNA, the CDR3 is TGTGCCAGTTTTCACGAGCAGTACTTC. Translated: CASFHEQYF.

CDR3 sequence (DNA): TGTGCCAGCAGCTTGGACCCCGGGGCCACGGGTGGAAACACCATATATTTT. Its protein product is CASSLDPGATGGNTIYF. The chain links TRBV5-4 to TRBJ1-3; possible D gene TRBD1, 5 bases. This CDR3 spans 17 amino acids. V was cut by 0 bases and J by 3 bases, with 16 bases left in between. Germline V gene lookup returns CDR1 SGHNT and CDR2 YYREEE (reference sequence).

This clone came up once. The chain links TRBV20-1 to TRBJ1-2; TRBD1 matches at 7 bases. The V gene's germline CDR1 is DFQATT and CDR2 SNEGSKA (reference sequence). The CDR3 extends over 14 amino acids. V trimming: 3 bases; J trimming: 7 bases; junction bases outside the gene matches: 11. CDR3 residues: CSASTTGKGSGYTF. The DNA for the CDR3 is TGCAGTGCTAGTACGACAGGGAAGGGGTCTGGCTACACCTTC.

V gene TRBV19 combines with J gene TRBJ1-6; D remains unclear. The germline V gene encodes CDR1 LNHDA and CDR2 SQIVND (reference sequence). This CDR3 comprises 17 residues. Trimming removed 5 bases at V and 0 bases at J, with 14 bases between. The CDR3 coding sequence is TGTGCCAGTAGTGCGCCGGGATTGAGCTCCTATAATTCACCCCTCCACTTT. It is translated as CASSAPGLSSYNSPLHF.

The chain carries TRBV24-1 and TRBJ2-3; the D is unclear. Germline CDR1 KGHDR, CDR2 SFDVKD. Trimming stripped 1 base from V and 9 bases from J, with 7 bases between. The CDR3 is 12 amino acids. DNA for the CDR3: TGTGCCACCAGTGATTTTGCCGCCACGCAGTATTTT. Its translation is CATSDFAATQYF.

This chain joins TRBV13 and TRBJ2-1; TRBD2 agrees at 10 bases. The CDR3 has 16 residues. The V gene's germline CDR1 is PRHDT and CDR2 FYEKMQ (reference sequence). J lost 5 bases, V lost 1 base, and 5 bases had no gene match. The CDR3 DNA follows: TGTGCCAGCAGCTTAGTCGGCCTAGCGGGGGACAATGAGCAGTTCTTC. Translating it yields CASSLVGLAGDNEQFF.

The chain recombines TRBV30 with TRBJ1-5; D gene unclear. This CDR3 region has 13 residues. V lost 2 bases and J lost 9, with 14 bases in between. Germline CDR1 is GTSNPN and CDR2 is SVGIG (reference sequence). CDR3: CAWSTDGARPQHF. DNA for the CDR3: TGTGCCTGGAGTACCGACGGAGCGAGGCCCCAGCATTTT.

This chain links TRBV7-8 with TRBJ1-5; D unresolved. The CDR3 sequence is 13 residues long. Germline V lookup: CDR1 SGHVS, CDR2 FQNEAQ. V lost 2 bases and J lost 8, with 10 bases in between. As DNA, the CDR3 is TGTGCCAGCAGCTTATTCGGGTCAGAGCCCCAGCATTTT. Protein product: CASSLFGSEPQHF.

The chain joins TRBV5-1 to TRBJ2-7, with 7 nucleotides matching TRBD1. The V segment lost 3 bases and the J segment 3 bases; nucleotides outside the gene matches: 9. This CDR3 is 15 amino acids long. The germline V gene encodes CDR1 SGHRS and CDR2 YFSETQ. CDR3 sequence (DNA): TGCGCCAGCAGCTCGGGACAGCGCCCCGGCTACGAGCAGTACTTC. Protein product: CASSSGQRPGYEQYF. Variable domain in full (rest from reference TRBV5-1 and TRBJ2-7): KAGVTQTPRYLIKTRGQQVTLSCSPISGHRSVSWYQQTPGQGLQFLFEYFSETQRNKGNFPGRFSGRQFSNSRSEMNVSTLELGDSALYLCASSSGQRPGYEQYFGPGTRLTVT.

This clone was recorded once. V and J are TRBV12-5 and TRBJ1-3; D is uncertain. The CDR3 extends over 15 amino acids. V was clipped by 2 bases and J by 2 bases, with 10 bases between them. The germline CDR1 and CDR2 sequences are LGHNT and FRNRAP. The CDR3 bases are TGTGCTAGTGGTTTGTTGAGCGGGGCTGGAAACACCATATATTTT. The encoded protein is CASGLLSGAGNTIYF.

This clone was detected once. V and J are TRBV7-8 and TRBJ2-5; 10 bases align to TRBD2. V was pared by 6 bases and J by 5 bases, with 9 bases of the junction left unmatched. This CDR3 has 15 residues. From germline, CDR1 is SGHVS and CDR2 FQNEAQ. CDR3 residues: CASRVASGSWETQYF. As DNA, the CDR3 is TGTGCCAGCAGGGTAGCTAGCGGGAGTTGGGAGACCCAGTACTTC.

The CDR3 DNA reads as TGCGCCAGCAGGGGCGGCAGCGGCACTGAAGCTTTCTTT. Its protein is CASRGGSGTEAFF. The chain uses TRBV10-2 and TRBJ1-1; D ambiguous. Germline V gene lookup returns CDR1 WSHSY and CDR2 SAAADI. V shed 6 bases and J shed 4 bases, with 12 bases lying between them. This CDR3 contains 13 residues.

This chain connects TRBV6-1 to TRBJ2-3, with TRBD2 as a possible D gene (6 bases). Trimming cost V 4 bases and J 1 base, with 15 bases left between them. The CDR3 extends over 16 amino acids. Germline values: CDR1 MNHNS, CDR2 SASEGT. CDR3 loop: CASSGAGLSRTDTQYF. CDR3 DNA sequence: TGTGCCAGCAGTGGGGCAGGACTATCCCGCACAGATACGCAGTATTTT.

The V and J genes are TRBV5-8 and TRBJ2-7, with 11 bases identical to TRBD1. CDR3 size: 15 residues. The germline CDR1 and CDR2 sequences are SGHTS and YDEGEE. Unmatched junction bases numbered 7, after V lost 3 bases and J lost 5 bases. Here the CDR3 DNA reads TGTGCCAGCAGCTGGGACAGGGGGGAATTTAACGAGCAGTACTTC. Protein product: CASSWDRGEFNEQYF.

This chain connects TRBV6-5 to TRBJ2-7; D may be TRBD1 or TRBD2 (5 bases each). V lost 8 bases, J lost 2 bases, and 16 bases lay in between. The CDR3 is made up of 14 amino acids. CDR1 is MNHEY and CDR2 is SVGAGI in the germline V gene. CDR3 protein: CASRHVGETYEQYF. DNA for the CDR3: TGTGCCAGCCGCCACGTGGGGGAGACCTACGAGCAGTACTTC.

This rearrangement joins TRBV3-1 (or the pseudogene TRBV3-2) to TRBJ2-7; D is undetermined. Germline CDR1 reads LGHDT; CDR2 reads YNNKEL (reference sequence). Trimming took 5 bases from V and 0 from J, leaving 20 bases between them. This CDR3 has 17 amino acids. CDR3 region: CASSYARGWGSSYEQYF. The CDR3 nucleotides are TGTGCCAGCAGCTATGCCCGCGGTTGGGGAAGCTCCTACGAGCAGTACTTC.

V and J are TRBV4-1 and TRBJ1-5, with D uncertain. This CDR3 has 16 residues. Trimming removed 1 base at V and 3 bases at J, with 13 bases between. In germline, CDR1 is MGHRA, CDR2 YSYEKL. The CDR3 loop reads CASSQGYRRFNQPQHF. Here the CDR3 DNA reads TGCGCCAGCAGCCAAGGGTATCGTCGTTTCAATCAGCCCCAGCATTTT.

The chain employs TRBV6-5 and TRBJ1-2, with 7 bases aligning to TRBD1. The V segment lost 6 bases and the J segment 2 bases; nucleotides outside the gene matches: 9. The CDR3 covers 15 residues. From germline, CDR1 is MNHEY and CDR2 SVGAGI. CDR3 sequence: CASSSHRDRNYGYTF. The CDR3 DNA follows: TGTGCCAGCAGCTCCCACCGGGACAGAAACTATGGCTACACCTTC.

The chain links TRBV19 to TRBJ1-3, with unresolved D. V was clipped by 9 bases and J by 2 bases, with 11 bases between them. CDR3 size: 13 residues. Per germline, CDR1 LNHDA and CDR2 SQIVND (reference sequence). The DNA for the CDR3 is TGTGCCAGCCAATTCCACGCTGGAAACACCATATATTTT. Translated, it gives CASQFHAGNTIYF.

The gene calls are TRBV7-9 and TRBJ1-2; the D is unclear. CDR3 length: 12 amino acids. The V end was cut by 5 bases, the J end by 7 bases, with 11 bases between. Per the germline V gene, CDR1 is SEHNR and CDR2 is FQNEAQ (reference sequence). As DNA, the CDR3 is TGTGCCAGCAGCCCCGGGAGGGCTGGCTACACCTTC. It codes for CASSPGRAGYTF.

A few counts support this clone. The chain has TRBV24-1 and TRBJ2-2; TRBD1 might be the D (6 bases). The ends were cut back, 6 bases at V and 4 bases at J, with 11 bases in the middle. Germline lookup yields CDR1 KGHDR and CDR2 SFDVKD. This CDR3 spans 14 amino acids. CDR3 sequence reads: CATSSGAFTGELFF. The CDR3, as DNA: TGTGCCACCAGTTCAGGGGCCTTCACCGGGGAGCTGTTTTTT.

This sequence joins TRBV2 and TRBJ2-3; maybe TRBD1 (5 bases). This CDR3 comprises 17 residues. V dropped 6 bases and J dropped 0 bases, with 19 bases sitting between them. From germline, CDR1 is SNHLY and CDR2 FYNNEI. The CDR3 DNA reads TGTGCCAGCAGCGCAATAGGGGTGATTGATAGCACAGATACGCAGTATTTT. Translation gives CASSAIGVIDSTDTQYF.